This TCR beta chain is drawn from a study of blood T cell repertoires in COVID-19. Seattle patients were enrolled while actively infected and followed longitudinally. Per the germline V gene, CDR1 is SNHLY and CDR2 is FYNNEI. This CDR3 spans 18 amino acids. The junction had 13 bases not matched to a gene; V was cut back by 9 bases and J by 1 base. This table comes from immunoSEQ multiplex PCR, and its TCRdb copy is limited to in-frame clones, with some not included. The sample shows more than 350,000 clones, about 87% of them seen only once. The specimen was peripheral blood. The V gene is TRBV2, the J gene TRBJ2-3; 13 bases map to TRBD2. This clonotype originated in a woman aged 30 to 39 with COVID-19, enrolled during active disease. The chain's CDR3 is CARGGTSGRAGGTDTQYF. In DNA form, the CDR3 reads TGTGCCAGAGGGGGTACTAGCGGGAGGGCCGGGGGCACAGATACGCAGTATTTT.